These T cell receptor beta chains were read from a single sample in a study of blood T cell repertoires in COVID-19. The assay was immunoSEQ multiplex PCR, and TCRdb's table has in-frame clones only and misses some. The sample shows approximately 82,000 clones, about 86% of them seen only once. Material for sequencing was peripheral blood. The receptor set was obtained from a woman aged 55-70 years with acute or convalescent COVID-19. CDR3s leave out the opening cysteine and the closing phenylalanine or tryptophan. D genes are given only for firm matches.

D gene,V gene,J gene,CDR3 length,CDR3 protein
NA,TRBV20-1,TRBJ1-2,9,SARDEGGYT
TRBD1,TRBV11-3,TRBJ2-5,13,ASSLVTGGRETQY
TRBD2,TRBV3-1/TRBV3-2,TRBJ2-5,15,ASSPPPGGGPWETQY
TRBD1,TRBV6-5,TRBJ1-1,12,ASRRTGAGTEAF
NA,TRBV7-8,TRBJ1-2,15,ASSPPGLAGANYGYT
NA,TRBV11-3,TRBJ2-1,13,ASSLGTYTYNEQF
NA,TRBV10-3,TRBJ1-1,14,AISGAFTGPVAEAF
NA,TRBV6-4,TRBJ1-2,13,ASSEGHGTNYGYT
TRBD1,TRBV6-4,TRBJ2-2,12,ASSPQGVTGELF
TRBD2,TRBV2,TRBJ2-7,14,ASSAGLAGGIYEQY